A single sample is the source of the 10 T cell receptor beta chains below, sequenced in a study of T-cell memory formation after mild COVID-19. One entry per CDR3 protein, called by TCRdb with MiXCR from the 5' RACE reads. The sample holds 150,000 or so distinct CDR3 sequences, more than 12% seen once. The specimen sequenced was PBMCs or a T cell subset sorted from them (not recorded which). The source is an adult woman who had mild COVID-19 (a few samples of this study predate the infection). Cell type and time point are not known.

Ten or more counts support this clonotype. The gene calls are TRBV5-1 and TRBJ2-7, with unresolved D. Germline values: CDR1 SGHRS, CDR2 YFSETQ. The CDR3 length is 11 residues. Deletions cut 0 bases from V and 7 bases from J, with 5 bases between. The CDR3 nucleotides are TGCGCCAGCAGCTTGGAAGCGGAGCAGTACTTC. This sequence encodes CASSLEAEQYF.

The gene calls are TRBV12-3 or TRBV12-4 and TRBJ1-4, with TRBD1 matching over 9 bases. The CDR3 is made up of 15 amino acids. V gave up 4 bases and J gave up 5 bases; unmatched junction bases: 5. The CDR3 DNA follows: TGTGCCAGCAGTTACCGACAGGGGGGGAATGAAAAACTGTTTTTT. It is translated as CASSYRQGGNEKLFF.

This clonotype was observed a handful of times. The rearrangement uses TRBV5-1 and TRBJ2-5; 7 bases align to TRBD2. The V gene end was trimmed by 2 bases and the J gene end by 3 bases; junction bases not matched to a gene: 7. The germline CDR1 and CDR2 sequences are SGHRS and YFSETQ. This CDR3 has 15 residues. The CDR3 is CASSFLAGREETQYF. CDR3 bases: TGCGCCAGCAGCTTCTTAGCGGGCCGGGAAGAGACCCAGTACTTC.

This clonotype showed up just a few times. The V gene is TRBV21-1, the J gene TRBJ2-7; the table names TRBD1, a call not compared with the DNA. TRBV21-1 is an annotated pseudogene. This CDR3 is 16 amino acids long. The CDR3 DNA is TGTGCCAGCAGCAAAGCTCCCCCCTCCGCCTCATACGAGCAGTACTTC. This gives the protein CASSKAPPSASYEQYF.

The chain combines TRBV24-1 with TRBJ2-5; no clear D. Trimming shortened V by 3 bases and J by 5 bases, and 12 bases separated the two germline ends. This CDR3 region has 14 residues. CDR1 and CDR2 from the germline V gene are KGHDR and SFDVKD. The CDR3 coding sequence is TGTGCCACCAGTGATAGAGTTGCCGGCGAGACCCAGTACTTC. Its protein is CATSDRVAGETQYF.

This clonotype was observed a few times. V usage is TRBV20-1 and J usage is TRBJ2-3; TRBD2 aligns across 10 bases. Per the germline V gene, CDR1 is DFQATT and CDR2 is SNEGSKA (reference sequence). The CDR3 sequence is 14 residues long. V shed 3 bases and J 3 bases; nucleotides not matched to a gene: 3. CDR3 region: CSARPSGRTDTQYF. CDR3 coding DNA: TGCAGTGCTAGGCCTAGCGGGAGAACAGATACGCAGTATTTT.

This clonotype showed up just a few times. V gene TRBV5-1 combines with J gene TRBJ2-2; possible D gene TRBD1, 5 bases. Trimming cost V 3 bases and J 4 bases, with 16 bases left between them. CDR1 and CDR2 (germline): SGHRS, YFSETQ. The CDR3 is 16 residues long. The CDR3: CASSSHPDSLTGELFF. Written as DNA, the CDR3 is TGCGCCAGCAGCTCCCATCCCGACAGCCTCACCGGGGAGCTGTTTTTT.

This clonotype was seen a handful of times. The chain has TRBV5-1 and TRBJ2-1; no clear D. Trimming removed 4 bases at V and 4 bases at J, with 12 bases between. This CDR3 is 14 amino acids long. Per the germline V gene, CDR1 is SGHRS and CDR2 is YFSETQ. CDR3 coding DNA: TGCGCCAGCAGCCCCCTACTACTGTACAATGAGCAGTTCTTC. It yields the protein CASSPLLLYNEQFF.

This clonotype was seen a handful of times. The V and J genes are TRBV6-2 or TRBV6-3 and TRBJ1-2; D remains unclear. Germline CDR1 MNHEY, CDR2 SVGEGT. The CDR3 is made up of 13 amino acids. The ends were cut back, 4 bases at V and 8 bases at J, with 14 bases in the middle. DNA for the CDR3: TGTGCCAGCAGTTCGGCTCGATTCCTAGGCTACACCTTC. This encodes CASSSARFLGYTF.

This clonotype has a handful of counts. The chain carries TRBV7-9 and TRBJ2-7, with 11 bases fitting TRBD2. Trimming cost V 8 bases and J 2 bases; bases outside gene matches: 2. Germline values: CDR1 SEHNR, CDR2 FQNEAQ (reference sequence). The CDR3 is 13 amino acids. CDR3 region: CASGLAGPYEQYF. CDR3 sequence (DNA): TGTGCCAGCGGACTAGCGGGCCCCTACGAGCAGTACTTC. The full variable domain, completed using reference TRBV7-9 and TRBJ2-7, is DTGVSQNPRHKITKRGQNVTFRCDPISEHNRLYWYRQTLGQGPEFLTYFQNEAQLEKSRLLSDRFSAERPKGSFSTLEIQRTEQGDSAMYLCASGLAGPYEQYFGPGTRLTVT.